This TCR beta chain was captured by sequencing in a study of blood T cell repertoires in COVID-19 (dated by TCRdb to the early 2020s). Broadly, across the study: The collaborator samples originated in the United States, Italy and Spain and spanned the acute and convalescent phases of COVID-19. The prospective study material was composed of cDNA or gDNA derived from T cells, B-cell-depleted T cells, or PBMCs. The dataset comprised deeply sampled blood TCRbeta repertoires from subjects exposed to, actively infected with, or recovered from COVID-19. The repertoires were released in a freely available public database meant as a resource for research on the immune response to SARS-CoV-2. Samples came from the ongoing ImmuneRACE study (first 160 participants) plus 1,254 subjects from 6 global collaborators. Sample metadata almost always included a de-identified subject ID, COVID-19 status, age in years and sex. Where HLA class I and class II types were available, the types were taken from metadata supplied by the sample provider, not from assay-based typing.

In regard to this clone: The clone's antigen remains unknown. Base qualities were left out, and no much larger clone turns up one base away.

Overall study results and their limits: The quantity of clinical and demographic metadata differed by source and by participant and was supplied without curation.

Each collaborating institution followed its own protocols to collect whole blood in K2EDTA tubes. Collaborator samples were shipped for TCRbeta analysis as frozen whole blood, isolated PBMCs, or DNA extracted from either sample type. TCRbeta CDR3 regions were amplified from genomic DNA using the immunoSEQ Assay, a bias-controlled multiplex PCR. Per the authors' processing: The number of nucleated cells in each sample was estimated from the amplification of reference gene primers within the assay. To quantify the absolute abundance of each unique TCRbeta CDR3 rearrangement, sequence reads were collapsed and filtered. For each sample, productive Simpson clonality was calculated as the square root of Simpson's diversity index over productive rearrangements. TCRdb limited this immuneACCESS table to in-frame rearrangements with V and J called. A share of clones is missing; checked studies link under half to unresolved V genes, and the rest is unexplained. V and J calls and clone size come straight from that table; D and trimming were deduced from the DNA. Counted in this sample were some 190,000 clones; 70% to 90% of them appeared once. Of the sample, approximately 11% is held by the ten largest clones.

Trimming takes 1 base from V and 0 bases from J, and the germline ends sit 9 bases apart. Looking up the germline V gene yields CDR1 SGHDT and CDR2 YYEEEE. Inclusive of the bounding cysteine and phenylalanine, the CDR3 is 15 residues long. CDR3 DNA is the only sequence kept; it has 45 bases, read in frame from the first base. The chain uses TRBV5-6 and TRBJ2-3, with no confident D gene call. This sequence originates from a human donor with active or convalescent COVID-19. The donor label of this sample is uncertain. Sample: peripheral blood. CDR3 sequence: CASSLLRTSTDTQYF. The DNA reads TGTGCCAGCAGCTTGCTCCGAACTAGCACAGATACGCAGTATTTT.